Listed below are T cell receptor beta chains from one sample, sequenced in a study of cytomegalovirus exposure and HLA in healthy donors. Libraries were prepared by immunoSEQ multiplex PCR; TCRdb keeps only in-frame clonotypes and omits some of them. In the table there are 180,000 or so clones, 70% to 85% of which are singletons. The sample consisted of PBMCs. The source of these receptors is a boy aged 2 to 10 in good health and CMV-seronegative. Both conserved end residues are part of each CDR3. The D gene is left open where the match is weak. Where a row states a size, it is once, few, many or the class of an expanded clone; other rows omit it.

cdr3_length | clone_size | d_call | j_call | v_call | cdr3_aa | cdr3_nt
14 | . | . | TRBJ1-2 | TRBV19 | CASTLGARSLGYTF | TGTGCCAGTACCCTTGGGGCCAGGTCCCTTGGCTACACCTTC
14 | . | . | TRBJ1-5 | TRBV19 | CASSDGEYNQPQHF | TGTGCCAGTAGTGATGGAGAGTACAATCAGCCCCAGCATTTT
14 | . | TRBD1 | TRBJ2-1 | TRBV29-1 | CSVEVQGTYNEQFF | TGCAGCGTTGAAGTACAGGGGACCTACAATGAGCAGTTCTTC
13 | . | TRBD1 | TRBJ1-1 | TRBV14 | CASRAIDRAEAFF | TGTGCCAGCAGGGCGATCGACAGGGCTGAAGCTTTCTTT
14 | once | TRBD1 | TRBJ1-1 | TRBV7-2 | CASSPSTGFAEAFF | TGTGCCAGCAGCCCCTCGACAGGGTTCGCTGAAGCTTTCTTT
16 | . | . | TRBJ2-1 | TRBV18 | CASSPSVGGSYNEQFF | TGTGCCAGCTCACCATCAGTAGGGGGCTCCTACAATGAGCAGTTCTTC
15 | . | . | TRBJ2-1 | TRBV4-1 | CASGGLLSSYNEQFF | TGCGCCAGCGGCGGACTCTTGAGCTCCTACAATGAGCAGTTCTTC
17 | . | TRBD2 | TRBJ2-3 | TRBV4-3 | CASSQEVAGGLTDTQYF | TGCGCCAGCAGCCAAGAAGTAGCGGGGGGTCTCACAGATACGCAGTATTTT
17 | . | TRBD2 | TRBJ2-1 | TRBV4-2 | CASSQGWGTSEPSEQFF | TGTGCCAGCAGCCAAGGGTGGGGGACTAGCGAGCCCTCGGAGCAGTTCTTC
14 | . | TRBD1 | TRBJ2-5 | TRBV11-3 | CASSSKQGDETQYF | TGTGCCAGCAGCTCGAAGCAGGGGGATGAGACCCAGTACTTC
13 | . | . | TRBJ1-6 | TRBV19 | CASSGRVNSPLHF | TGTGCCAGTTCAGGCAGGGTTAATTCACCCCTCCACTTT
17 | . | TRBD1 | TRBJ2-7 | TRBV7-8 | CASSLPPTGELPYEQYF | TGTGCCAGCAGCTTACCACCCACAGGGGAACTTCCCTACGAGCAGTACTTC
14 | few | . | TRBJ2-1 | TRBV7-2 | CASSLYDRSIEQFF | TGTGCCAGCAGCTTATATGACAGGTCTATTGAGCAGTTCTTC
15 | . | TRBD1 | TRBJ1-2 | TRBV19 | CASSIRTGNLYGYTF | TGTGCCAGTAGTATAAGGACAGGGAACCTCTATGGCTACACCTTC
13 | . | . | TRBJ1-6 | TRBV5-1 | CASAWERDSPLHF | TGCGCCAGCGCGTGGGAGAGAGATTCACCCCTCCACTTT
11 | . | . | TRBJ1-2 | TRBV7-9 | CASTEGNGYTF | TGTGCCAGCACCGAGGGTAATGGCTACACCTTC
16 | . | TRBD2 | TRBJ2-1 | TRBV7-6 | CASSLQTSGLDNEQFF | TGTGCCAGCAGCCTCCAGACTAGCGGGTTGGACAATGAGCAGTTCTTC
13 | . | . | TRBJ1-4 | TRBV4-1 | CASSQGLLEKLFF | TGCGCCAGCAGCCAAGGGCTCTTGGAAAAACTGTTTTTT
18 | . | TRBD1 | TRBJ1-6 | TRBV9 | CASSVSPGSGTGSSPLHF | TGTGCCAGCAGCGTATCCCCCGGGTCCGGGACAGGGTCGTCACCCCTCCACTTT
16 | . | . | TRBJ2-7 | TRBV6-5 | CASSYSRSAGAYEQYF | TGTGCCAGCAGTTACTCGCGCAGTGCAGGGGCCTACGAGCAGTACTTC
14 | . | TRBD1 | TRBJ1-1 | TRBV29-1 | CSVDRQGLNTEAFF | TGCAGCGTTGACAGACAGGGGTTGAACACTGAAGCTTTCTTT
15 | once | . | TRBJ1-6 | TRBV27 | CASTTLGGRFQPLHF | TGTGCCAGCACCACCCTCGGGGGGCGATTCCAACCCCTCCACTTT
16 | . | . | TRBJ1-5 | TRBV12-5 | CASAPPRGRSNQPQHF | TGTGCTAGTGCCCCCCCTCGGGGAAGAAGCAATCAGCCCCAGCATTTT
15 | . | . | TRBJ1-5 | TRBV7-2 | CASSQYPGSNQPQHF | TGTGCCAGCAGCCAATATCCAGGGTCAAATCAGCCCCAGCATTTT
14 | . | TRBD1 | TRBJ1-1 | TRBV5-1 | CASSFGTGWTEAFF | TGCGCCAGCAGCTTCGGGACAGGGTGGACTGAAGCTTTCTTT
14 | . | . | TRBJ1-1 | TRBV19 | CASSPGGSRSEAFF | TGTGCCAGTAGCCCTGGGGGCTCAAGATCTGAAGCTTTCTTT
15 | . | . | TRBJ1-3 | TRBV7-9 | CASSLEGSRRNTIYF | TGTGCCAGCAGCTTAGAAGGGAGCCGAAGAAACACCATATATTTT
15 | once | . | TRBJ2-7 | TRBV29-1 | CSVEDHGRDSYEQYF | TGCAGCGTTGAAGATCACGGGCGGGACTCCTACGAGCAGTACTTC
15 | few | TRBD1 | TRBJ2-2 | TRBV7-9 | CASSDTGAGTGELFF | TGTGCCAGCAGCGATACAGGGGCGGGCACCGGGGAGCTGTTTTTT
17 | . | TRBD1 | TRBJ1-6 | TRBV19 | CASTPRYPGQGNSPLHF | TGTGCCAGTACCCCCCGTTACCCGGGACAGGGAAATTCACCCCTCCACTTT
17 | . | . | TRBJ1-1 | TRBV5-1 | CASSLGAPRGYNTEAFF | TGCGCCAGCAGCTTGGGGGCCCCTAGGGGGTACAACACTGAAGCTTTCTTT
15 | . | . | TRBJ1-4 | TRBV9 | CASSPRGGSNEKLFF | TGTGCCAGCAGCCCCCGGGGGGGAAGTAATGAAAAACTGTTTTTT
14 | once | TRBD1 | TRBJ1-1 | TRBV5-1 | CASSLNRGNTEAFF | TGCGCCAGCAGCCTTAACAGGGGGAACACTGAAGCTTTCTTT
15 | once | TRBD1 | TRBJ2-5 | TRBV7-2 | CASSLVVGGAETQYF | TGTGCCAGCAGCTTAGTCGTAGGGGGCGCAGAGACCCAGTACTTC
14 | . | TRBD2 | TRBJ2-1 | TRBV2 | CASKRTSGGNEQFF | TGTGCCAGCAAGCGGACTAGCGGGGGCAATGAGCAGTTCTTC
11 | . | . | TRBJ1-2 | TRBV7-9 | CASSWDNGYTF | TGTGCCAGCAGCTGGGACAATGGCTACACCTTC
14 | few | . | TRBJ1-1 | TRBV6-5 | CASSLGGVNTEAFF | TGTGCCAGCAGTCTAGGGGGGGTGAACACTGAAGCTTTCTTT
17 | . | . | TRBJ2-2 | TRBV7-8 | CASTLGGFRGLGGELFF | TGTGCCAGCACTCTAGGGGGGTTTAGGGGGCTCGGCGGGGAGCTGTTTTTT
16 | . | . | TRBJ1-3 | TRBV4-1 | CASSRGSYPSGNTIYF | TGCGCCAGCAGCCGCGGGTCTTACCCCTCTGGAAACACCATATATTTT
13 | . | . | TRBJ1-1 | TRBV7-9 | CASSLPGNTEAFF | TGTGCCAGCAGCTTACCCGGGAACACTGAAGCTTTCTTT
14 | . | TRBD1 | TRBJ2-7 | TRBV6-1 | CASRAGQANYEQYF | TGTGCCAGCAGAGCCGGACAGGCGAACTACGAGCAGTACTTC
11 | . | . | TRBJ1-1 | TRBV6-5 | CASTTDTEAFF | TGTGCCAGCACGACAGACACTGAAGCTTTCTTT
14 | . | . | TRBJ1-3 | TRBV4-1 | CASNLIPTSNTIYF | TGCGCCAGCAACCTCATCCCTACGTCAAACACCATATATTTT
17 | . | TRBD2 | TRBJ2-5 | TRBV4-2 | CASSEWGLAGGQETQYF | TGTGCCAGCAGCGAATGGGGACTAGCGGGGGGTCAAGAGACCCAGTACTTC
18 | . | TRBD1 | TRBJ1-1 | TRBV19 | CASSKRQGLGFSDTEAFF | TGTGCCAGTAGTAAAAGACAGGGTTTAGGTTTTTCGGACACTGAAGCTTTCTTT
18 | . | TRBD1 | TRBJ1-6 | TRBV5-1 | CASSSSDRARSYNSPLHF | TGCGCCAGCAGCTCCTCTGACAGGGCGAGGTCCTATAATTCACCCCTCCACTTT
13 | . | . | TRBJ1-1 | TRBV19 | CASSPGRRTEAFF | TGTGCCAGTTCCCCGGGAAGGAGAACTGAAGCTTTCTTT
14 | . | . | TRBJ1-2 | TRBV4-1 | CASSQLWGFYGYTF | TGCGCCAGCAGCCAGTTATGGGGCTTCTATGGCTACACCTTC
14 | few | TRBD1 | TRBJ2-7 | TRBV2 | CASSAGTAPYEQYF | TGTGCCAGCAGTGCCGGGACAGCGCCCTACGAGCAGTACTTC
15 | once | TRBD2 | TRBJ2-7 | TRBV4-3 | CASSQGLAGGREQYF | TGCGCCAGCAGCCAAGGACTAGCGGGGGGGCGGGAGCAGTACTTC
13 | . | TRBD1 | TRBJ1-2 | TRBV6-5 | CASRRDSYYGYTF | TGTGCCAGCAGGAGGGACAGTTACTATGGCTACACCTTC